The clone carrying this T cell receptor (beta chain) showed up just a few times. Antigen: not known. Donors were healthy Caucasian individuals from Russia aged about 6 to 90. This specimen comes from a study of blood T cells in healthy people across ages. Across the study: Per every two T cells, about one barcoded beta molecule was captured by template switching. Whole-study results and caveats: Per million T cells, TCR beta diversity dropped roughly linearly as age increased. Underestimates were what the diversity estimates from one million T cells were considered to be.

Germline assignment: CDR1 SQVTM and CDR2 ANQGSEA. V lost 4 bases to trimming and J lost 15 bases, with 19 bases between them. The CDR3 has 12 amino acids. The authors ran a second PCR of 7 to 11 cycles using a sample-barcoded 5' primer and a J-beta primer mix. From the 5' RACE reads, TCRdb called clonotypes with MiXCR, one entry per CDR3 protein. This table holds 500,000 to 600,000 distinct CDR3 sequences, 25% to 30% found once. Input material: blood. The source is a woman in her sixties or seventies in good health. The chain carries TRBV29-1 and TRBJ2-1; the D is unclear. The CDR3 DNA sequence: TGCAGCGTTGTAGAGACTCCACACCTGGGGTTCTTC. Translating it yields CSVVETPHLGFF.